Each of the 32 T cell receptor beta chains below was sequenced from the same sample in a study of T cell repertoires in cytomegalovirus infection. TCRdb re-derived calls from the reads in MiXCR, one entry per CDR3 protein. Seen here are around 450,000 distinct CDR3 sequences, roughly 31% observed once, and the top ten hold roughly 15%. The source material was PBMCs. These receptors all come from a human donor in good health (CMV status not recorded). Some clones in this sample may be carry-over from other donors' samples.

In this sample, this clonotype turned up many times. The CDR3 sequence is CASSLENRGGFGYTF. In DNA form, the CDR3 reads TGTGCCAGCAGCTTAGAAAATAGGGGTGGGTTTGGCTACACCTTC. The chain employs TRBV7-2 and TRBJ1-2; D perhaps matches TRBD1 (5 bases). The length of the CDR3 is 15 residues. Trimming shortened V by 1 base and J by 7 bases, and 16 bases separated the two germline ends. Germline lookup yields CDR1 SGHTA and CDR2 FQGNSA.

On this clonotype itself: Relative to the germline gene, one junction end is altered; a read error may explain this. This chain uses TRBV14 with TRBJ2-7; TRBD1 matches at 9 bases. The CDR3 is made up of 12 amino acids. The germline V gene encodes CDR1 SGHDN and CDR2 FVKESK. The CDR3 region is CASSQDGTGNNF. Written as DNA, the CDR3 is TGTGCCAGCAGCCAAGATGGGACAGGGAATAACTTC.

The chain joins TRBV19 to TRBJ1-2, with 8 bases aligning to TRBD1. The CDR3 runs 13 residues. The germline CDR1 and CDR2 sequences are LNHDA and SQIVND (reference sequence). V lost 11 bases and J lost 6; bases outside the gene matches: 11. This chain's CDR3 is CAGRRQGMDGYTF. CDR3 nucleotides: TGTGCCGGTCGGAGACAGGGGATGGATGGCTACACCTTC.

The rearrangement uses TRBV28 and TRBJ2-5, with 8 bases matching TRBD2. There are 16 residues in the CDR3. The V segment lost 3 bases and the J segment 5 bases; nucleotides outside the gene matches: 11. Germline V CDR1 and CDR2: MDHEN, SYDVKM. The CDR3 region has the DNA TGTGCCAGCAGTTTGGGAGCGGGGGTTTTCCCCGAGACCCAGTACTTC. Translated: CASSLGAGVFPETQYF.

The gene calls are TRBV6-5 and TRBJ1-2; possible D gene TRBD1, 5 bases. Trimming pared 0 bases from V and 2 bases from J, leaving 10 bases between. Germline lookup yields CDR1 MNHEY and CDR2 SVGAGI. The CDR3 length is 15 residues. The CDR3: CASSYSTPGNYGYTF. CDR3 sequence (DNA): TGTGCCAGCAGTTACTCCACCCCAGGGAACTATGGCTACACCTTC.

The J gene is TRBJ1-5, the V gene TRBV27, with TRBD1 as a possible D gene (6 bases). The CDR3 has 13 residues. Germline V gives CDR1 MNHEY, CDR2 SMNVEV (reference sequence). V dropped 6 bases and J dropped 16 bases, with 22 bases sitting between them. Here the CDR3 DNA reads TGTGCCAGCAGCCCACAGAGGGGGGATACCGAACATTTT. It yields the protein CASSPQRGDTEHF.

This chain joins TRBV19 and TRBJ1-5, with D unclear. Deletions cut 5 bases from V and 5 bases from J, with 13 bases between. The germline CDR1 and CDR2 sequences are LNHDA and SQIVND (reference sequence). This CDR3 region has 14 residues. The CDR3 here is CASSPPEGYQPQHF. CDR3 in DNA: TGTGCCAGTAGTCCCCCGGAAGGGTATCAGCCCCAGCATTTT.

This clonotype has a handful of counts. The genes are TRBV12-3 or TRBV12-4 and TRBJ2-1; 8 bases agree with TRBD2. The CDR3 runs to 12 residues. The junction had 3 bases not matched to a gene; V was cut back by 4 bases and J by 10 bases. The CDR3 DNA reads TGTGCCAGCAGTTCTACTAGCGGCGAGCAGTTCTTC. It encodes CASSSTSGEQFF.

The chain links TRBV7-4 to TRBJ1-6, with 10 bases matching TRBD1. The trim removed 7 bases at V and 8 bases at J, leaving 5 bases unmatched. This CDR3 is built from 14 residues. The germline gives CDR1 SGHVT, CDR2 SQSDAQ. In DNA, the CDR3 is TGTGCCAGCATACCCGGGACAGGGGATTCACCCCTCCACTTT. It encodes CASIPGTGDSPLHF.

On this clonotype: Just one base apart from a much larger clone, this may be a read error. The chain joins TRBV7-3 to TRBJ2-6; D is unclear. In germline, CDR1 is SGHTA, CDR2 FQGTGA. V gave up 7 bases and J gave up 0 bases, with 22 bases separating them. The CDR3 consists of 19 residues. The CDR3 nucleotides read TGTGCCAGCACCCCTAGAAACGATGCGCTAAGCTCTGGGGCCAACGTCCTGACTTTC. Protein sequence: CASTPRNDALSSGANVLTF.

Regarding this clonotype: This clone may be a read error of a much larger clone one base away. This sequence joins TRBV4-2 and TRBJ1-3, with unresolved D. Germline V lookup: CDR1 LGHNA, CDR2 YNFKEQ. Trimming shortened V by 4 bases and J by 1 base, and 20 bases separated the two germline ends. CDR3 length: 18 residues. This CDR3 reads CASSLEGRYRRSGNTIYF. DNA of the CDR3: TGTGCCAGCAGCCTAGAGGGCCGGTACCGTCGATCTGGAAACACCATATATTTT.

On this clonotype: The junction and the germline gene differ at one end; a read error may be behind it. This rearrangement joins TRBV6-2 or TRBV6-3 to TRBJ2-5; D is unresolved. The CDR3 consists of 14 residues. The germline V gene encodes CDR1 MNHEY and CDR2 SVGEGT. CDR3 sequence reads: CSSREYGPSVAQYF. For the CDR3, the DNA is TGTTCCAGCAGAGAGTACGGGCCTTCGGTGGCCCAGTACTTC.

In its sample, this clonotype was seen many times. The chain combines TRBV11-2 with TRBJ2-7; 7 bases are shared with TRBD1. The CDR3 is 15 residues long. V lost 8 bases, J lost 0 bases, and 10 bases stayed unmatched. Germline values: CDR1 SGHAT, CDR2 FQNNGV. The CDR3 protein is CASGTLSGGSYEQYF. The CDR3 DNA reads TGTGCCAGCGGGACCCTCTCAGGGGGCTCCTACGAGCAGTACTTC.

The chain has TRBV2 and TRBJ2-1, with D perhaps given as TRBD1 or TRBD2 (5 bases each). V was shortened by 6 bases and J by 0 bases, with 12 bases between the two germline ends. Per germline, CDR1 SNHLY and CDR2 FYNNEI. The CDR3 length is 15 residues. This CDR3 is CASRRDPNSYNEQFF. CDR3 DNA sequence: TGTGCCAGCAGACGGGACCCTAACTCCTACAATGAGCAGTTCTTC.

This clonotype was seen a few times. CDR3 region: CASSRPGTGGNNEQFF. The CDR3 DNA is TGTGCCAGCAGCCGGCCCGGGACAGGGGGAAACAATGAGCAGTTCTTC. V and J are TRBV14 and TRBJ2-1, with TRBD1 matching over 11 bases. V lost 4 bases to trimming and J lost 5 bases; unmatched junction nucleotides: 7. Germline lookup yields CDR1 SGHDN and CDR2 FVKESK. This CDR3 has 16 amino acids.

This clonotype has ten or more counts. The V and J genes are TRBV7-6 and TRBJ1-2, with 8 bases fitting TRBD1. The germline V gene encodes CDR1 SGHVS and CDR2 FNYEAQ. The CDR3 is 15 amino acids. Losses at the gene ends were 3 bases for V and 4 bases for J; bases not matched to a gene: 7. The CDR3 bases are TGTGCCAGCAGCTTCCAAGACAGGGGCGCCTATGGCTACACCTTC. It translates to CASSFQDRGAYGYTF.

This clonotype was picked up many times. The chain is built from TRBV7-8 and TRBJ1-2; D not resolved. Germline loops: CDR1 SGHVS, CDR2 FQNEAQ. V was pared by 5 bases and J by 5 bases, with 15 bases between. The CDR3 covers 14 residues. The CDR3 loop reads CASSLSWSQYGYTF. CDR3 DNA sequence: TGTGCCAGCAGCCTCAGTTGGAGTCAGTATGGCTACACCTTC. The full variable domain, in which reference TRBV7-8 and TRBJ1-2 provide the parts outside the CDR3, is GAGVSQSPRYKVAKRGQDVALRCDPISGHVSLFWYQQALGQGPEFLTYFQNEAQLDKSGLPSDRFFAERPEGSVSTLKIQRTQQEDSAVYLCASSLSWSQYGYTFGSGTRLTVV.

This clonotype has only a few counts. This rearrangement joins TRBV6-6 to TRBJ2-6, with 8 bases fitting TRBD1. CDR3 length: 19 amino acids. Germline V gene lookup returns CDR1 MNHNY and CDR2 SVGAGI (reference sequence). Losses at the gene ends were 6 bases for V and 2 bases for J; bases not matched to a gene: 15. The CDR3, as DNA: TGTGCCAGCAGGGTCGGACAGGGTCGCTTATTTACTGGGGCCAACGTCCTGACTTTC. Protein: CASRVGQGRLFTGANVLTF.

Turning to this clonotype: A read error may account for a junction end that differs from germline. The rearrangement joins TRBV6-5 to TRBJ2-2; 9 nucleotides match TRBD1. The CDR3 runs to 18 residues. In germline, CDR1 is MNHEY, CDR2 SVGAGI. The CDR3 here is CASSYSFVTGGNTVELFF. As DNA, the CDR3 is TGTGCCAGCAGTTACTCGTTTGTTACAGGGGGCAACACCGTGGAGCTGTTTTTT.

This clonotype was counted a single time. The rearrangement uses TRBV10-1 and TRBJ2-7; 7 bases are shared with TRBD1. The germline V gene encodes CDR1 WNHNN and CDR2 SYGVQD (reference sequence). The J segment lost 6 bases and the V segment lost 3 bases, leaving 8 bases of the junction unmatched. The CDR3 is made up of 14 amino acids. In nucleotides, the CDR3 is TGCGCCAGCAGTGATGGACAGGTTGGGGTCGAGCAGTACTTC. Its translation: CASSDGQVGVEQYF.

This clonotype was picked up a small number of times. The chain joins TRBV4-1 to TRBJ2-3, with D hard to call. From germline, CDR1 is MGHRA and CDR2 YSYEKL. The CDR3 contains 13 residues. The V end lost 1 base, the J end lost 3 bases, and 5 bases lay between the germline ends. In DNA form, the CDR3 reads TGCGCCAGCAGCCAAGCGTCTACAGATACGCAGTATTTT. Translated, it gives CASSQASTDTQYF.

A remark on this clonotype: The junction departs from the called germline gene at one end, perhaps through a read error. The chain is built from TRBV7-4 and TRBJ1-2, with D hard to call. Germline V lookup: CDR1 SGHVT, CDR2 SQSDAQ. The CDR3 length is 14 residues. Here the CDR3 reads CASSRSSIYYGYPF. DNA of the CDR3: TGTGCCAGCAGCCGTTCCAGTATTTACTATGGCTACCCCTTC. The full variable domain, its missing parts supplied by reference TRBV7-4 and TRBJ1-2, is GAGVSQSPRYKVAKRGRDVALRCDSISGHVTLYWYRQTLGQGSEVLTYSQSDAQRDKSGRPSGRFSAERPERSVSTLKIQRTEQGDSAVYLCASSRSSIYYGYPFGSGTRLTVV.

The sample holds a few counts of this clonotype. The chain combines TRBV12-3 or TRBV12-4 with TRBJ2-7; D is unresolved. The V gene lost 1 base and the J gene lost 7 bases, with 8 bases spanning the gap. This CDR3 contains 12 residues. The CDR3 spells CASSLVVSEQYF. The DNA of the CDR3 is TGTGCCAGCAGTTTAGTGGTCTCTGAGCAGTACTTC.

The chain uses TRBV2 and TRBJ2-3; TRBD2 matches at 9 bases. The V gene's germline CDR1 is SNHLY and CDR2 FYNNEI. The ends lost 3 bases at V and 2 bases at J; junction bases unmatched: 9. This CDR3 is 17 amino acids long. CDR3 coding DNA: TGTGCCAGCAGTGATGTGTTTCTAGCGGGGAACACAGATACGCAGTATTTT. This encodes CASSDVFLAGNTDTQYF.

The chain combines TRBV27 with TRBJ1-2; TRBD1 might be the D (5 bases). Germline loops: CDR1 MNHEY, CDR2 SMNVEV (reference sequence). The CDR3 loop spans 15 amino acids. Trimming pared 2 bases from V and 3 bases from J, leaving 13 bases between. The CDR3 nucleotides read TGTGCCAGCAGTTTACTGGGGGGGATTGACTATGGCTACACCTTC. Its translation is CASSLLGGIDYGYTF.

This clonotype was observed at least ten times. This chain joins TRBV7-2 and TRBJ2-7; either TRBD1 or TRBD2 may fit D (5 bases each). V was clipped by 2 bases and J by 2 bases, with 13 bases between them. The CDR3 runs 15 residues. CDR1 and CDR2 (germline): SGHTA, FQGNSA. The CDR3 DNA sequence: TGTGCCAGCAGCTTAATGGGGGATACGACCTACGAGCAGTACTTC. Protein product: CASSLMGDTTYEQYF.

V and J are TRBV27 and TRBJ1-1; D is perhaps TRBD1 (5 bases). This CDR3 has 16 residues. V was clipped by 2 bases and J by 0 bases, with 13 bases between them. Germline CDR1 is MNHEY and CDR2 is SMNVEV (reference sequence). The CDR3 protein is CASSLQGPRVNTEAFF. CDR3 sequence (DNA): TGTGCCAGCAGTTTACAGGGTCCCAGAGTGAACACTGAAGCTTTCTTT.

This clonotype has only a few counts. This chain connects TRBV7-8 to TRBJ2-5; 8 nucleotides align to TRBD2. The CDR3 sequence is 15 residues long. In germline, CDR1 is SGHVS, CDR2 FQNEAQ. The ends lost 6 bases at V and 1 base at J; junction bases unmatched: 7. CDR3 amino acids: CASRPAGGPQETQYF. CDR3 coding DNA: TGTGCCAGCAGACCCGCGGGGGGACCCCAAGAGACCCAGTACTTC.

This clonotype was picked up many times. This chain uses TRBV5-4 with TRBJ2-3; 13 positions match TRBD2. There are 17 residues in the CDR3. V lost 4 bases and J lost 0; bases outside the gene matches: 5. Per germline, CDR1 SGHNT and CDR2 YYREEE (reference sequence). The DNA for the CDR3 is TGTGCCAGCAGCCCGGGACTAGCGGGGCGAAGCACAGATACGCAGTATTTT. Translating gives CASSPGLAGRSTDTQYF.

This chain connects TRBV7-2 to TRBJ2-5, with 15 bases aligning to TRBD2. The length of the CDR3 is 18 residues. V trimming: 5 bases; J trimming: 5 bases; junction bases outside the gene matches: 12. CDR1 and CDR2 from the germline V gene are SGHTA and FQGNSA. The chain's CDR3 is CASSLRTSGGGGWETQYF. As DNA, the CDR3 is TGTGCCAGCAGCCTCAGGACTAGCGGGGGGGGTGGATGGGAGACCCAGTACTTC.

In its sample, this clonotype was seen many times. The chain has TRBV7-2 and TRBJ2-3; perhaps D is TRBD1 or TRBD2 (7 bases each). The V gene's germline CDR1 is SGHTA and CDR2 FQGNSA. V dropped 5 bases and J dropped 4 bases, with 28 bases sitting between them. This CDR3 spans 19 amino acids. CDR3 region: CASSPAGGWGGALADTQYF. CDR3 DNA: TGTGCCAGCAGCCCAGCAGGGGGTTGGGGGGGGGCCTTGGCAGATACGCAGTATTTT. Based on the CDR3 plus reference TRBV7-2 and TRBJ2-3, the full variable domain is GAGVSQSPSNKVTEKGKDVELRCDPISGHTALYWYRQSLGQGLEFLIYFQGNSAPDKSGLPSDRFSAERTGGSVSTLTIQRTQQEDSAVYLCASSPAGGWGGALADTQYFGPGTRLTVL.

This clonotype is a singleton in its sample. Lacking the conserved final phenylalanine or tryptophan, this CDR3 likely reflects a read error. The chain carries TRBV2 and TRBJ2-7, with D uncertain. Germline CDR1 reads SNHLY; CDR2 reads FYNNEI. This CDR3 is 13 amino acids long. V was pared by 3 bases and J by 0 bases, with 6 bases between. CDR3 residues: CASSDGGSYEQYL. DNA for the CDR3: TGTGCCAGCAGTGACGGTGGCTCCTACGAGCAGTACTTA.